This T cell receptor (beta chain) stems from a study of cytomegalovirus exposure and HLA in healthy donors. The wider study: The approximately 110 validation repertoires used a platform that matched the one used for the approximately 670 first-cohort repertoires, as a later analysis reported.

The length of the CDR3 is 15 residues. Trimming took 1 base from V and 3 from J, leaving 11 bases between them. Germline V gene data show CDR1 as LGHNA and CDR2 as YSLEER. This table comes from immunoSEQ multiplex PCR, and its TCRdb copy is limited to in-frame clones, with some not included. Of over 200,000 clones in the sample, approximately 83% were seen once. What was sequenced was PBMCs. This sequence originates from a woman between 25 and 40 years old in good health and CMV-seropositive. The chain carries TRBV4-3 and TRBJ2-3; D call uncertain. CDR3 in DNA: TGCGCCAGCAGCCAAGCCCCCGGAAGAACAGATACGCAGTATTTT. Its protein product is CASSQAPGRTDTQYF.